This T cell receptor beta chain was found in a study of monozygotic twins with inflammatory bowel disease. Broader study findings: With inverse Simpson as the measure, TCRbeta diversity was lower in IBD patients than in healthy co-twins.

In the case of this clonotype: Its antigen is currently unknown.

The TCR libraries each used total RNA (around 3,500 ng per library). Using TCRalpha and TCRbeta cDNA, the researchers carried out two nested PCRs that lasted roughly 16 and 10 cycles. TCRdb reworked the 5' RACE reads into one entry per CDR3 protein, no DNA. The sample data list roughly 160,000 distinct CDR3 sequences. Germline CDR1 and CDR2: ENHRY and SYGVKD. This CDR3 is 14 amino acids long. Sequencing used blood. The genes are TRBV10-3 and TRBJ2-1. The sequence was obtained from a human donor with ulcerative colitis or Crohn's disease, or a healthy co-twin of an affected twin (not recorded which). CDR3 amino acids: CAISESDQINEQFF.